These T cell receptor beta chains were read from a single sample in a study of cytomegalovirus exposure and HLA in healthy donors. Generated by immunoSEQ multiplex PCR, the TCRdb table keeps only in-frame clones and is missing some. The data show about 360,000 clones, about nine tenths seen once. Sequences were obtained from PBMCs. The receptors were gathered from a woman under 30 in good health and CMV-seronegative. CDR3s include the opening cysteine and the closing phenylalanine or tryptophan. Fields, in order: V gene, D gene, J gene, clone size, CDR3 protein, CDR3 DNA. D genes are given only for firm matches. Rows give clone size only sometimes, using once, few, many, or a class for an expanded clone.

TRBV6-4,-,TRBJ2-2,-,CASRGTGNTGELFF,TGTGCCAGCAGGGGGACTGGGAACACCGGGGAGCTGTTTTTT
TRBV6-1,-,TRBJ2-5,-,CASSGDFGKETQYF,TGTGCCAGCAGCGGGGACTTTGGGAAAGAGACCCAGTACTTC
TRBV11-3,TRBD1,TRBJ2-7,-,CASSFGTGGNYEQYF,TGTGCCAGCAGCTTCGGGACAGGGGGCAACTACGAGCAGTACTTC
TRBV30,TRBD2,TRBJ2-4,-,CAYCAGGPQNIQYF,TGTGCCTATTGCGCGGGAGGGCCCCAAAACATTCAGTACTTC
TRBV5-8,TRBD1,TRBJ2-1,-,CASSYMTGAGVRYNEQFF,TGTGCCAGCAGCTATATGACAGGGGCTGGAGTGCGGTACAATGAGCAGTTCTTC
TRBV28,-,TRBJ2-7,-,CATRDNLYEQYF,TGTGCCACCCGGGACAATCTCTACGAGCAGTACTTC
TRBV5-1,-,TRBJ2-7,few,CASSLGDSIYEQYF,TGCGCCAGCAGCTTGGGCGACTCCATCTACGAGCAGTACTTC
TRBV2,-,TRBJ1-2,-,CASSDSQGSYYGYTF,TGTGCCAGCAGTGATTCTCAGGGGAGTTACTATGGCTACACCTTC
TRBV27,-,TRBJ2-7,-,CASSLQGKGYEQYF,TGTGCCAGCAGTTTACAGGGGAAAGGCTACGAGCAGTACTTC
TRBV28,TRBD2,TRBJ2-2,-,CASSTRLAGGPGELFF,TGTGCCAGCAGTACCCGACTAGCGGGGGGCCCCGGGGAGCTGTTTTTT
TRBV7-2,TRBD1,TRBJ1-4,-,CASSAGTGGRGHEKLFF,TGTGCCAGCAGCGCCGGGACAGGGGGCCGGGGGCATGAAAAACTGTTTTTT
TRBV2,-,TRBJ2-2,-,CASSRKGRNTGELFF,TGTGCCAGCAGTCGTAAGGGGCGGAACACCGGGGAGCTGTTTTTT
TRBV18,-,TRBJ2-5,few,CASSPGETQYF,TGTGCCAGCTCCCCGGGGGAGACCCAGTACTTC
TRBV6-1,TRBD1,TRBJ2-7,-,CASSQTGGAYEQYF,TGTGCCAGCAGCCAGACAGGGGGCGCGTACGAGCAGTACTTC
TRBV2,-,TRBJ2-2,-,CASSGFAITGELFF,TGTGCCAGCAGTGGATTTGCTATCACCGGGGAGCTGTTTTTT
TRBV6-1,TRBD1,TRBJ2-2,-,CASTDREGELFF,TGTGCCAGCACCGACAGGGAAGGGGAGCTGTTTTTT
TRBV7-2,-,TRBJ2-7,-,CASFGGYEQYF,TGTGCCAGCTTCGGGGGCTACGAGCAGTACTTC
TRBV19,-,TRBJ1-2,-,CASSGLGNYGYTF,TGTGCCAGTAGTGGACTGGGGAACTATGGCTACACCTTC
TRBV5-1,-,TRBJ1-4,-,CASSRTGPTNEKLFF,TGCGCCAGCAGCCGTACAGGGCCAACTAATGAAAAACTGTTTTTT
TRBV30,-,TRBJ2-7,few,CAWSRGMDEQYF,TGTGCCTGGAGTCGGGGTATGGACGAGCAGTACTTC
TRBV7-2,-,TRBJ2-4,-,CASSSRMENKNIQYF,TGTGCCAGCAGCTCGCGAATGGAGAACAAAAACATTCAGTACTTC
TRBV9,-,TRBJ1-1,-,CASSDRDPEAFF,TGTGCCAGCAGCGACAGGGATCCTGAAGCTTTCTTT
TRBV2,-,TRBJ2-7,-,CASGTNRGGLSYEQYF,TGTGCCAGCGGAACTAACCGGGGAGGACTCTCCTACGAGCAGTACTTC
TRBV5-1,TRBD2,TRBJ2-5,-,CASAGTSRTETQYF,TGCGCCAGTGCCGGGACTAGCAGGACAGAGACCCAGTACTTC
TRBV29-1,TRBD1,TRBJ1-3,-,CSVKTGAPSGNTIYF,TGCAGCGTCAAAACAGGGGCCCCCTCTGGAAACACCATATATTTT
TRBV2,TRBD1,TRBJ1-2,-,CASSWGQVGGYTF,TGTGCCAGCAGTTGGGGACAGGTCGGTGGCTACACCTTC
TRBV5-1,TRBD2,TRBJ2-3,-,CASSLTSGGPDTQYF,TGCGCCAGCAGCTTGACTAGCGGGGGGCCGGATACGCAGTATTTT
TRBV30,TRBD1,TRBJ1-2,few,CAWSTGVGYTF,TGTGCCTGGAGTACAGGGGTGGGCTACACCTTC
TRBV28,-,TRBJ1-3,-,CASTPTGGNTIYF,TGTGCCAGCACCCCTACGGGGGGAAACACCATATATTTT
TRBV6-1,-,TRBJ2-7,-,CASRSGGAYEQYF,TGTGCCAGTCGGAGTGGCGGCGCCTACGAGCAGTACTTC
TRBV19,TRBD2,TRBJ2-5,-,CASSTLAGGFQETQYF,TGTGCCAGTAGTACCTTAGCGGGGGGTTTCCAAGAGACCCAGTACTTC
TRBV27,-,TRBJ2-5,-,CASARDWVRETQYF,TGTGCCAGCGCAAGGGACTGGGTCCGGGAGACCCAGTACTTC
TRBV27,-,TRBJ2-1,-,CASSPSGQNEQFF,TGTGCCAGCAGTCCATCTGGACAGAATGAGCAGTTCTTC
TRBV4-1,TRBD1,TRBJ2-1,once,CASSQYMQGARNEQFF,TGCGCCAGCAGCCAATACATGCAGGGGGCACGGAATGAGCAGTTCTTC
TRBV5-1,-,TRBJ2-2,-,CASLGLRSGELFF,TGCGCCAGCCTCGGACTGCGATCCGGGGAGCTGTTTTTT
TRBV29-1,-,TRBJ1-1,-,CSVEDPVNTEAFF,TGCAGCGTTGAAGATCCGGTGAACACTGAAGCTTTCTTT
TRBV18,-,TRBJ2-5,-,CASSPGGETQYF,TGTGCCAGCTCACCCGGAGGAGAGACCCAGTACTTC
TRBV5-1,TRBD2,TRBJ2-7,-,CASSLGLAGEGEQYF,TGCGCCAGCAGCCTTGGCCTAGCGGGGGAAGGGGAGCAGTACTTC
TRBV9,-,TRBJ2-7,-,CASSLRDTAYEQYF,TGTGCCAGCAGCCTTCGGGACACAGCCTACGAGCAGTACTTC
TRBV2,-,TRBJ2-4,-,CASSDASSRAKNIQYF,TGTGCCAGCAGTGATGCGTCTAGCAGAGCCAAAAACATTCAGTACTTC